Listed here are 27 T cell receptor beta chains from one sample, sequenced in a study of blood T cell repertoires in COVID-19. The data were produced by immunoSEQ multiplex PCR, yet TCRdb's version contains in-frame clones alone and is incomplete. The table includes 250,000 to 300,000 clones, 80% to 85% detected once. Material: PBMCs or T cells enriched from blood (not recorded which). These receptors all come from a man aged 35 to 55 who had been exposed to COVID-19.

The gene calls are TRBV18 and TRBJ1-3; D possibly corresponds to TRBD1 (6 bases). This CDR3 has 13 residues. The V gene's germline CDR1 is KGHSH and CDR2 LQKENI. V was clipped by 3 bases and J by 7 bases, with 10 bases between them. This CDR3 reads CASSPGQLNTIYF. For the CDR3, the DNA is TGTGCCAGCTCACCCGGACAGCTTAACACCATATATTTT.

This clone has only a few counts. This chain connects TRBV6-5 to TRBJ2-7; weak D call: TRBD2 (6 bases). This CDR3 is built from 15 residues. Germline CDR1 MNHEY, CDR2 SVGAGI. V was shortened by 5 bases and J by 3 bases, with 17 bases between the two germline ends. CDR3 in amino acids: CASSPSSRGDYEQYF. The DNA for the CDR3 is TGTGCCAGCAGTCCCTCGTCGCGGGGTGACTACGAGCAGTACTTC.

The chain's CDR3 is CSVDSLGERGTDTQYF. CDR3 DNA sequence: TGCAGCGTTGACTCCCTCGGGGAGAGGGGCACAGATACGCAGTATTTT. The chain is built from TRBV29-1 and TRBJ2-3; a possible D gene is TRBD2 (5 bases). Trimming left V 3 bases short and J 1 base short, with 17 bases between. The CDR3 is made up of 16 amino acids. Germline values: CDR1 SQVTM, CDR2 ANQGSEA.

The chain combines TRBV1 with TRBJ1-2; the table's D call, TRBD1, was not checked against the DNA. TRBV1 is a pseudogene locus. The CDR3 extends over 11 amino acids. The CDR3 loop reads CTSRAPWGYTF. CDR3 nucleotide sequence: TGCACCAGCAGGGCCCCCTGGGGCTACACCTTC.

CDR3 loop: CASTDTGTGQVGYTF. CDR3 in DNA: TGTGCCAGTACCGACACCGGGACAGGTCAAGTGGGCTACACCTTC. The rearrangement uses TRBV19 and TRBJ1-2, with 8 bases identical to TRBD1. The germline V gene has CDR1 LNHDA and CDR2 SQIVND (reference sequence). Trimming took 7 bases from V and 8 from J; bases not matched to a gene: 15. This CDR3 has 15 amino acids.

This clone has just a few counts. The J gene is TRBJ1-1, the V gene TRBV5-5, with D possibly matching TRBD1 (6 bases). CDR1 is SGHKS and CDR2 is YYEKEE in the germline V gene (reference sequence). The ends were cut back, 2 bases at V and 4 bases at J, with 15 bases in the middle. This CDR3 is built from 15 residues. The CDR3 DNA sequence: TGTGCCAGCAGCTTTCCCAGGGGCATAGGCACTGAAGCTTTCTTT. Translating gives CASSFPRGIGTEAFF.

The V and J genes are TRBV5-1 and TRBJ2-3; 7 bases line up with TRBD1. The CDR3 runs to 14 residues. Germline CDR1 is SGHRS and CDR2 is YFSETQ. V lost 4 bases, J lost 6 bases, and 8 bases stayed unmatched. The CDR3 DNA reads TGCGCCAGCAGCACGACAGGGTTTTGGGATACGCAGTATTTT. It specifies CASSTTGFWDTQYF.

For this clone: Other DNA sequences in this specimen translate into the identical CDR3. This chain uses TRBV3-1 (or the pseudogene TRBV3-2) with TRBJ2-7; possible D gene TRBD1, 6 bases. The CDR3 runs 13 residues. Germline assignment: CDR1 LGHDT and CDR2 YNNKEL (reference sequence). Trimming took 1 base from V and 2 from J, leaving 6 bases between them. The CDR3 spells CASSQGTAYEQYF. The CDR3 nucleotides are TGTGCCAGCAGCCAAGGGACAGCCTACGAGCAGTACTTC.

This clone was seen a few times. Other DNA sequences in the sample encode the same CDR3. CDR3 loop: CASSIKVDYGYTF. The DNA of the CDR3 is TGTGCCAGTAGTATCAAAGTAGACTATGGCTACACCTTC. The chain couples TRBV19 to TRBJ1-2, with D unresolved. Germline CDR1 and CDR2: LNHDA and SQIVND (reference sequence). V shed 3 bases and J shed 3 bases, with 8 bases lying between them. The CDR3 is 13 residues long.

The chain has TRBV19 and TRBJ1-5; D not certain. The length of the CDR3 is 13 residues. The V gene's germline CDR1 is LNHDA and CDR2 SQIVND (reference sequence). V lost 9 bases to trimming and J lost 9 bases, with 18 bases between them. The CDR3 DNA follows: TGTGCCAGCGTCCCGGGCGGGTTAGGGCCCCAGCATTTT. This sequence encodes CASVPGGLGPQHF.

This chain links TRBV12-5 with TRBJ2-4; D unresolved. Germline CDR1 reads LGHNT; CDR2 reads FRNRAP. This CDR3 spans 13 amino acids. Trimming cost V 7 bases and J 9 bases, with 16 bases left between them. CDR3 sequence: CASAPPAEFIQYF. The CDR3 DNA sequence: TGTGCTAGTGCCCCCCCTGCTGAGTTCATTCAGTACTTC.

This clone was seen a handful of times. This chain joins TRBV19 and TRBJ1-1, with 12 nucleotides matching TRBD1. V gave up 10 bases and J gave up 2 bases; unmatched junction bases: 14. The CDR3 is 17 residues long. The V gene's germline CDR1 is LNHDA and CDR2 SQIVND (reference sequence). The CDR3: CATKRGTGGGINTEAFF. As DNA, the CDR3 is TGTGCCACCAAACGGGGGACAGGGGGCGGAATAAACACTGAAGCTTTCTTT.

This rearrangement joins TRBV18 to TRBJ2-2; 9 bases match TRBD2. The CDR3 loop spans 17 amino acids. Germline assignment: CDR1 KGHSH and CDR2 LQKENI. V dropped 3 bases and J dropped 2; count of bases not matched to a gene: 7. The CDR3 coding sequence is TGTGCCAGCTCACCGAGGCCTAGCGGGATTAACACCGGGGAGCTGTTTTTT. This codes for CASSPRPSGINTGELFF.

The V gene is TRBV30, the J gene TRBJ1-1, with D tentatively TRBD1 (5 bases). The CDR3 totals 17 residues. Trimming shortened V by 2 bases and J by 0 bases, and 19 bases separated the two germline ends. Germline V gene lookup returns CDR1 GTSNPN and CDR2 SVGIG (reference sequence). The DNA for the CDR3 is TGTGCCTGGAGTCGCGCAGGGTTCTTTAGGATGAACACTGAAGCTTTCTTT. Encoded protein: CAWSRAGFFRMNTEAFF.

V gene TRBV5-6 combines with J gene TRBJ1-4; D is uncertain. The ends were cut back, 0 bases at V and 8 bases at J, with 5 bases in the middle. Germline CDR1 and CDR2: SGHDT and YYEEEE. CDR3 length: 12 residues. CDR3 DNA: TGTGCCAGCAGCTTGGGAGGGGAAAAACTGTTTTTT. Translating it yields CASSLGGEKLFF.

The chain links TRBV6-5 to TRBJ2-7; 7 bases are shared with TRBD1. V was clipped by 2 bases and J by 4 bases; unmatched bases: 5. Germline V gene lookup returns CDR1 MNHEY and CDR2 SVGAGI. CDR3 length: 14 amino acids. The CDR3 region has the DNA TGTGCCAGCAGTTACAGGGGGCGCGGGTACGAGCAGTACTTC. This sequence encodes CASSYRGRGYEQYF.

The chain combines TRBV25-1 with TRBJ1-2; the match to TRBD1 covers 7 bases. The length of the CDR3 is 14 residues. V shed 6 bases and J 6 bases; nucleotides not matched to a gene: 10. Germline-derived CDR1 and CDR2 are MGHDK and SYGVNS. Here the CDR3 DNA reads TGTGCCAGCAGCCGAGGGGGCGCGTTTCATGGCTACACCTTC. This encodes CASSRGGAFHGYTF.

In DNA, the CDR3 is TGTGCCAGCAGGGAGGTACAGGGATCGGGATACGAGCAGTACTTC. The encoded protein is CASREVQGSGYEQYF. The chain employs TRBV6-5 and TRBJ2-7, with D possibly TRBD1 on 6 matching bases. CDR3 size: 15 residues. V was shortened by 6 bases and J by 4 bases, with 19 bases between the two germline ends. Per germline, CDR1 MNHEY and CDR2 SVGAGI.

The chain links TRBV5-1 to TRBJ2-5, with D possibly matching TRBD1 (5 bases). V shed 7 bases and J shed 1 base, with 14 bases lying between them. The CDR3 consists of 14 residues. The V gene's germline CDR1 is SGHRS and CDR2 YFSETQ. The CDR3 coding sequence is TGCGCCAGCCGCCAGGGTGCCCTCCAAGAGACCCAGTACTTC. Its protein is CASRQGALQETQYF.

The chain carries TRBV27 and TRBJ2-1; D is uncertain. Trimming shortened V by 5 bases and J by 7 bases, and 9 bases separated the two germline ends. Germline V gene lookup returns CDR1 MNHEY and CDR2 SMNVEV (reference sequence). This CDR3 is built from 12 residues. The CDR3 sequence: CASSVNSNEQFF. The CDR3, as DNA: TGTGCCAGCAGTGTAAACAGTAATGAGCAGTTCTTC.

The rearrangement links TRBV29-1 to TRBJ2-2; D gene uncertain. Germline V gene data show CDR1 as SQVTM and CDR2 as ANQGSEA. The V end was cut by 4 bases, the J end by 6 bases, with 9 bases between. The CDR3 has 12 amino acids. The CDR3 DNA reads TGCAGCGTTGTTGTTCTAGCCGGGGAGCTGTTTTTT. This codes for CSVVVLAGELFF.

The rearrangement links TRBV6-1 to TRBJ2-5; tentatively, D is TRBD1 (6 bases). This CDR3 comprises 15 residues. The germline V gene encodes CDR1 MNHNS and CDR2 SASEGT. V was clipped by 1 base and J by 3 bases, with 12 bases between them. The CDR3 loop reads CASSEGGRGEETQYF. The CDR3 DNA follows: TGTGCCAGCAGTGAAGGGGGCAGGGGCGAAGAGACCCAGTACTTC.

V gene TRBV7-8 combines with J gene TRBJ2-1, with D tentatively TRBD2 (6 bases). The germline V and J ends were trimmed by 0 bases and 12 bases, with 15 bases remaining between them. Germline V gene lookup returns CDR1 SGHVS and CDR2 FQNEAQ. The CDR3 length is 14 residues. The CDR3 DNA reads as TGTGCCAGCAGCTTAGCGCCGGGGGATCGGGTGCAGTTCTTC. Its protein product is CASSLAPGDRVQFF.

The rearrangement uses TRBV7-2 and TRBJ2-1, with 13 bases aligning to TRBD2. V was pared by 5 bases and J by 13 bases, with 5 bases of the junction left unmatched. This CDR3 is built from 13 residues. Germline V gene lookup returns CDR1 SGHTA and CDR2 FQGNSA. The CDR3 protein is CASSAGLAGVQFF. CDR3 nucleotide sequence: TGTGCCAGCAGCGCCGGACTAGCGGGAGTTCAGTTCTTC.

This rearrangement joins TRBV7-9 to TRBJ2-7; 8 bases align to TRBD1. There are 14 residues in the CDR3. Unmatched junction bases numbered 1, after V lost 3 bases and J lost 0 bases. Germline-derived CDR1 and CDR2 are SEHNR and FQNEAQ (reference sequence). CDR3 DNA: TGTGCCAGCAGCTTGGGACAGGACTCCTACGAGCAGTACTTC. Protein product: CASSLGQDSYEQYF. Based on the CDR3 plus reference TRBV7-9 and TRBJ2-7, the full variable domain is DTGVSQNPRHKITKRGQNVTFRCDPISEHNRLYWYRQTLGQGPEFLTYFQNEAQLEKSRLLSDRFSAERPKGSFSTLEIQRTEQGDSAMYLCASSLGQDSYEQYFGPGTRLTVT.

J is TRBJ2-1 and V is TRBV18; TRBD2 matches 13 bases. The germline CDR1 and CDR2 sequences are KGHSH and LQKENI. V gave up 6 bases and J gave up 10 bases; unmatched junction bases: 9. The length of the CDR3 is 15 residues. The CDR3 nucleotides are TGTGCCAGCTCTAAAGGACTAGCGGGAGTTGGAGAGCAGTTCTTC. Protein: CASSKGLAGVGEQFF. Together with reference TRBV18 and TRBJ2-1, the CDR3 gives the full variable domain: NAGVMQNPRHLVRRRGQEARLRCSPMKGHSHVYWYRQLPEEGLKFMVYLQKENIIDESGMPKERFSAEFPKEGPSILRIQQVVRGDSAAYFCASSKGLAGVGEQFFGPGTRLTVL.

In its sample, this clone was seen a few times. The rearrangement links TRBV29-1 to TRBJ1-1; D not resolved. There are 12 residues in the CDR3. In germline, CDR1 is SQVTM, CDR2 ANQGSEA. V lost 4 bases and J 1 base, leaving 7 bases between the germline ends. In DNA, the CDR3 is TGCAGCGTTGGACATGGGAACACTGAAGCTTTCTTT. Residues: CSVGHGNTEAFF.